Listed here are 11 T cell receptor beta chains from one sample, sequenced in a study of cytomegalovirus exposure and HLA in healthy donors. The study ran its PCR with 60 Vbeta and 13 Jbeta primers. Clones were sequenced by immunoSEQ multiplex PCR, and TCRdb holds only the in-frame ones, with some missing. This table holds around 99,000 clones, 65% to 85% found once. Sequencing used PBMCs. These receptors were obtained from a man in his forties or fifties in good health and CMV-seronegative.

The chain recombines TRBV27 with TRBJ2-2, with a tentative D call TRBD1 (6 bases). This CDR3 spans 11 amino acids. From germline, CDR1 is MNHEY and CDR2 SMNVEV (reference sequence). Trimming took 5 bases from V and 8 from J, leaving 6 bases between them. This CDR3 is CASSQGGELFF. In DNA form, the CDR3 reads TGTGCCAGCAGTCAGGGGGGGGAGCTGTTTTTT.

The chain links TRBV5-4 to TRBJ2-1; the D is unclear. Germline values: CDR1 SGHNT, CDR2 YYREEE (reference sequence). The length of the CDR3 is 12 residues. The V end was cut by 0 bases, the J end by 10 bases, with 8 bases between. The CDR3 coding sequence is TGTGCCAGCAGCTTGGGCGTGGGCGAGCAGTTCTTC. It codes for CASSLGVGEQFF.

The chain employs TRBV6-5 and TRBJ1-6; D unresolved. CDR3 size: 14 residues. V shed 7 bases and J shed 7 bases, with 14 bases lying between them. The V gene's germline CDR1 is MNHEY and CDR2 SVGAGI. The CDR3 nucleotides read TGTGCCAGCATACGCGCGGGAGGCAATTCACCCCTCCACTTT. Translating it yields CASIRAGGNSPLHF.

V and J are TRBV7-2 and TRBJ1-6, with D maybe TRBD1 (5 bases). Germline assignment: CDR1 SGHTA and CDR2 FQGNSA. V dropped 5 bases and J dropped 10 bases, with 12 bases sitting between them. CDR3 length: 13 residues. CDR3 amino acids: CASSPRQSSPLHF. The CDR3 DNA sequence: TGTGCCAGCAGCCCACGACAGTCCTCACCCCTCCACTTT.

The CDR3 loop is CASSPGGTMNTEAFF. The CDR3 coding sequence is TGTGCCAGCAGCCCAGGGGGCACAATGAACACTGAAGCTTTCTTT. The J gene is TRBJ1-1, the V gene TRBV9; 8 bases match TRBD1. Germline V gives CDR1 SGDLS, CDR2 YYNGEE. The J segment lost 0 bases and the V segment lost 4 bases, leaving 5 bases of the junction unmatched. This CDR3 is built from 15 residues.

This chain connects TRBV27 to TRBJ2-3, with 7 bases aligning to TRBD2. This CDR3 is 16 amino acids long. In germline, CDR1 is MNHEY, CDR2 SMNVEV (reference sequence). The ends lost 1 base at V and 1 base at J; junction bases unmatched: 5. The CDR3 DNA reads as TGTGCCAGCAGTTTATGGGGCGGGAGCGGCACAGATACGCAGTATTTT. Its protein product is CASSLWGGSGTDTQYF.

J is TRBJ1-4 and V is TRBV2, with 9 bases fitting TRBD1. With V trimmed by 5 bases and J by 8 bases, 6 bases remained unmatched. There are 14 residues in the CDR3. The V gene's germline CDR1 is SNHLY and CDR2 FYNNEI. CDR3 sequence (DNA): TGTGCCAGCAGTCTAGGGACAGGGCGAGAAAAACTGTTTTTT. Translation gives CASSLGTGREKLFF.

The rearrangement uses TRBV19 and TRBJ1-5; D perhaps matches TRBD1 (5 bases). The CDR3 consists of 15 residues. The V and J ends lost 5 bases and 0 bases respectively, with 11 bases between them. CDR1 is LNHDA and CDR2 is SQIVND in the germline V gene (reference sequence). CDR3 DNA: TGTGCCAGTAGTCCGGACACCTATAGCAATCAGCCCCAGCATTTT. This codes for CASSPDTYSNQPQHF.

The chain joins TRBV28 to TRBJ2-7, with D uncertain. The CDR3 is 12 amino acids. Germline CDR1 is MDHEN and CDR2 is SYDVKM. The V end was cut by 8 bases, the J end by 6 bases, with 14 bases between. CDR3 DNA: TGTGCCAGCGGGCCGTCGGTGGGCGAGCAGTACTTC. It translates to CASGPSVGEQYF.

The chain's CDR3 is CASSLDRGNQPQHF. DNA of the CDR3: TGTGCCAGCAGTTTGGACAGGGGGAATCAGCCCCAGCATTTT. The chain joins TRBV27 to TRBJ1-5, with 10 bases matching TRBD1. J gave up 4 bases and V 3 bases, and 0 bases lay outside the gene matches. CDR3 length equals 14 residues. CDR1 is MNHEY and CDR2 is SMNVEV in the germline V gene (reference sequence).

The chain carries TRBV19 and TRBJ2-3, with 13 bases identical to TRBD2. J lost 3 bases, V lost 5 bases, and 5 bases had no gene match. CDR1 and CDR2 (germline): LNHDA, SQIVND (reference sequence). This CDR3 has 16 residues. CDR3 bases: TGTGCCAGTAGTGCGACTAGCGGGAGGACGACAGATACGCAGTATTTT. Translated: CASSATSGRTTDTQYF.